This T cell receptor beta chain was documented in a study of blood T cell repertoires in COVID-19. In the study overall: Sources were T cells, B-cell-depleted T cells, or PBMCs; the material itself was cDNA or gDNA.

Germline assignment: CDR1 MNHEY and CDR2 SVGAGI. V shed 2 bases, J shed 5 bases, and the junction held 5 bases outside the gene matches. The CDR3 is 15 amino acids. The study recruited people aged roughly 18 to 95 years across roughly 25 US areas. Allocation to cohorts depended on clinical history reported by the participants. The repertoire was sequenced with immunoSEQ multiplex PCR; TCRdb's copy has only in-frame clones and lacks some. This repertoire shows around 250,000 clones, roughly 85% found once; its top ten account for 9.1%. The sample consisted of PBMCs or T cells enriched from blood (not recorded which). V usage is TRBV6-5 and J usage is TRBJ2-1; 8 bases agree with TRBD1. The source of this sequence is a woman aged 45-65 years with acute COVID-19. The CDR3 loop reads CASSYGQGAHNEQFF. The CDR3 coding sequence is TGTGCCAGCAGTTACGGGCAGGGGGCCCACAATGAGCAGTTCTTC.